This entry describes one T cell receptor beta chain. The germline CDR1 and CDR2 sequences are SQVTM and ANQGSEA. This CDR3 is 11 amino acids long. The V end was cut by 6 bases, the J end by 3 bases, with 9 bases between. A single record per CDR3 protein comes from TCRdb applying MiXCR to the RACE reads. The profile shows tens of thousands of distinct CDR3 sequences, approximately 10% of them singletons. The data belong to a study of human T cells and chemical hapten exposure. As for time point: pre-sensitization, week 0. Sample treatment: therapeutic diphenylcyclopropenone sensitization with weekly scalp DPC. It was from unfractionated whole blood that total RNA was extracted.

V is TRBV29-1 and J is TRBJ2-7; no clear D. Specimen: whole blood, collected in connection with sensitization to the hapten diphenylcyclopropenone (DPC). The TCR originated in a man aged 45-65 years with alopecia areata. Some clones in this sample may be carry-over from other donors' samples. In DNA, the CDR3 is TGCAGCGTCGCTCAATTCTACGAGCAGTACTTC. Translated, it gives CSVAQFYEQYF.